This TCR beta chain derives from a study of blood T cells in healthy people across ages. This CDR3 has 18 amino acids. CDR1 SGHTA and CDR2 FQGNSA come from the germline V gene. The V segment lost 5 bases and the J segment 8 bases; nucleotides outside the gene matches: 21. The authors ran a second PCR of about 6 to 11 cycles using a sample-barcoded 5' primer and a J-beta primer mix. One entry per CDR3 protein, called by TCRdb with MiXCR from the 5' RACE reads. Of approximately 1.5 million distinct CDR3 sequences in the sample, approximately 39% are singletons; the top ten hold less than 5%. Sequenced: blood. The genes are TRBV7-2 and TRBJ2-3; 8 bases line up with TRBD2. This TCR was sampled from a woman younger than 30 in good health. Here the CDR3 DNA reads TGTGCCAGCAGCCGAAGAAAGAAACTAGCGGCACCTGCCTTTACGCAGTATTTT. This translates into CASSRRKKLAAPAFTQYF.